The 15 T cell receptor beta chains reported below all come from one sample, sequenced in a study of CD8 T cells in ankylosing spondylitis. Each CDR3 protein is one row after TCRdb ran MiXCR on the 5' RACE reads. The sample shows some 140,000 distinct CDR3 sequences, approximately 9.2% of them seen only once. Sequenced: synovial fluid, either unsorted or a sorted T cell fraction (not recorded which). These receptor sequences come from a male donor with ankylosing spondylitis.

This chain connects TRBV18 to TRBJ2-3; TRBD2 aligns across 7 bases. CDR1 KGHSH and CDR2 LQKENI come from the germline V gene. The CDR3 runs to 16 residues. V was clipped by 3 bases and J by 3 bases; unmatched bases: 9. The DNA of the CDR3 is TGTGCCAGCTCACCCTTTGCAGCGGGGCAGACAGATACGCAGTATTTT. Its translation: CASSPFAAGQTDTQYF.

The V gene is TRBV5-1, the J gene TRBJ1-2; no clear D. The CDR3 totals 14 residues. The germline gives CDR1 SGHRS, CDR2 YFSETQ. Trimming took off 0 bases at V and 7 bases at J, with 13 bases between the two ends. The CDR3 nucleotides are TGCGCCAGCAGCTTGGAAGCGGTGTCGGGTGGCTACACCTTC. Its translation is CASSLEAVSGGYTF. Looking up the rest from reference TRBV5-1 and TRBJ1-2 gives the full variable domain: KAGVTQTPRYLIKTRGQQVTLSCSPISGHRSVSWYQQTPGQGLQFLFEYFSETQRNKGNFPGRFSGRQFSNSRSEMNVSTLELGDSALYLCASSLEAVSGGYTFGSGTRLTVV.

The rearrangement joins TRBV27 to TRBJ2-7; D may be TRBD1 (5 bases). Germline CDR1 is MNHEY and CDR2 is SMNVEV (reference sequence). The CDR3 runs 13 residues. V lost 7 bases to trimming and J lost 1 base, with 11 bases between them. The CDR3 loop is CASKAGRSYEQYF. The CDR3 region has the DNA TGTGCCAGCAAGGCAGGGCGATCCTACGAGCAGTACTTC.

The rearrangement joins TRBV20-1 to TRBJ1-5, with a weak D call TRBD1 (5 bases). Germline V lookup: CDR1 DFQATT, CDR2 SNEGSKA (reference sequence). CDR3 length equals 18 residues. Trimming took 2 bases from V and 0 from J, leaving 20 bases between them. The CDR3 bases are TGCAGTGCTAGACACACTATAGGGCAGGGCAATAGCAATCAGCCCCAGCATTTT. Translation gives CSARHTIGQGNSNQPQHF.

This clonotype was recorded many times. The J gene is TRBJ2-3, the V gene TRBV25-1, with TRBD2 matching 12 bases. The CDR3 consists of 19 residues. The V and J ends lost 2 bases and 5 bases, in that order; junction bases with no gene match: 14. Germline lookup yields CDR1 MGHDK and CDR2 SYGVNS. Here the CDR3 reads CASSERGLLAGGFGDTQYF. CDR3 DNA sequence: TGTGCCAGCAGTGAACGCGGCCTTCTAGCGGGAGGGTTCGGAGATACGCAGTATTTT.

This clonotype was recorded many times. The J gene is TRBJ1-4, the V gene TRBV7-9, with 8 bases matching TRBD1. This CDR3 contains 14 residues. Germline V gives CDR1 SEHNR, CDR2 FQNEAQ (reference sequence). V lost 6 bases, J lost 6 bases, and 6 bases stayed unmatched. As DNA, the CDR3 is TGTGCCAGCAGTTCCGGACAGGGTGATGAAAAACTGTTTTTT. Its translation: CASSSGQGDEKLFF.

This clonotype was seen a handful of times. The genes are TRBV6-2 or TRBV6-3 and TRBJ1-2, with unresolved D. This CDR3 has 15 amino acids. The germline V gene has CDR1 MNHEY and CDR2 SVGEGT. V lost 5 bases, J lost 8 bases, and 21 bases lay in between. CDR3 nucleotides: TGTGCCAGCAGTAGCATCGACGGTGGGGAATGGGGCTACACCTTC. As protein: CASSSIDGGEWGYTF.

Comment on this clonotype: A much larger clone differs from this one at a single base, so this may be a read error. The J gene is TRBJ2-7, the V gene TRBV12-3 or TRBV12-4; D perhaps matches TRBD2 (5 bases). Trimming removed 2 bases at V and 3 bases at J, with 11 bases between. There are 14 residues in the CDR3. CDR3 amino acids: CASSLQDGVYEQYF. DNA of the CDR3: TGTGCCAGCAGTTTACAGGACGGGGTCTACGAGCAGTACTTC.

This clonotype has at least ten counts. This chain links TRBV20-1 with TRBJ1-5, with TRBD1 matching 8 bases. The CDR3 is 12 residues long. The germline V gene encodes CDR1 DFQATT and CDR2 SNEGSKA (reference sequence). Losses at the gene ends were 5 bases for V and 4 bases for J; bases not matched to a gene: 1. CDR3 protein: CSAGQGNQPQHF. The CDR3 nucleotides read TGCAGTGCTGGACAGGGTAATCAGCCCCAGCATTTT.

The chain combines TRBV7-9 with TRBJ2-5; D might be TRBD1 (5 bases). V lost 3 bases to trimming and J lost 1 base, with 6 bases between them. Germline loops: CDR1 SEHNR, CDR2 FQNEAQ (reference sequence). CDR3 length equals 13 residues. CDR3 coding DNA: TGTGCCAGCAGCTTGACAGCCCAAGAGACCCAGTACTTC. As protein: CASSLTAQETQYF.

This clonotype has only a few counts. J is TRBJ2-7 and V is TRBV5-6; D is perhaps TRBD1 (5 bases). This CDR3 contains 13 residues. Trimming took 5 bases from V and 6 from J, leaving 15 bases between them. The V gene's germline CDR1 is SGHDT and CDR2 YYEEEE. Here the CDR3 reads CASSFDRQGEQYF. In nucleotides, the CDR3 is TGTGCCAGCAGTTTCGACAGACAAGGCGAGCAGTACTTC.

This clonotype has a handful of counts. The rearrangement links TRBV5-1 to TRBJ1-1; a weak D match, TRBD1 (5 bases). The CDR3 sequence is 15 residues long. Germline V gene sequence: CDR1 SGHRS, CDR2 YFSETQ. V was shortened by 1 base and J by 5 bases, with 15 bases between the two germline ends. For the CDR3, the DNA is TGCGCCAGCAGCTTGAACCAAGGGGAGATTACTGAAGCTTTCTTT. Translating gives CASSLNQGEITEAFF.

This clonotype occurred many times. The chain links TRBV5-1 to TRBJ2-7, with D unresolved. This CDR3 spans 13 amino acids. Germline values: CDR1 SGHRS, CDR2 YFSETQ. Trimming took off 0 bases at V and 2 bases at J, with 6 bases between the two ends. The DNA for the CDR3 is TGCGCCAGCAGCTTGGAGTCAGCCTACGAGCAGTACTTC. Protein sequence: CASSLESAYEQYF.

Ten or more counts support this clonotype. The chain joins TRBV6-2 or TRBV6-3 to TRBJ2-7, with D perhaps TRBD2 (6 bases). This CDR3 contains 13 residues. Germline V gene lookup returns CDR1 MNHEY and CDR2 SVGEGT. V was trimmed by 6 bases and J by 3 bases, leaving 12 bases between them. CDR3: CASSLRDFYEQYF. For the CDR3, the DNA is TGTGCCAGCAGCCTCCGGGACTTCTACGAGCAGTACTTC.

This clonotype was seen at least ten times. The rearrangement links TRBV12-3 or TRBV12-4 to TRBJ1-2, with D possibly being TRBD1 (5 bases). The CDR3 covers 14 residues. V lost 6 bases and J 1 base, leaving 12 bases between the germline ends. The CDR3 region has the DNA TGTGCCAGCAGGGGGGACGGTCATAACTATGGCTACACCTTC. It is translated as CASRGDGHNYGYTF.